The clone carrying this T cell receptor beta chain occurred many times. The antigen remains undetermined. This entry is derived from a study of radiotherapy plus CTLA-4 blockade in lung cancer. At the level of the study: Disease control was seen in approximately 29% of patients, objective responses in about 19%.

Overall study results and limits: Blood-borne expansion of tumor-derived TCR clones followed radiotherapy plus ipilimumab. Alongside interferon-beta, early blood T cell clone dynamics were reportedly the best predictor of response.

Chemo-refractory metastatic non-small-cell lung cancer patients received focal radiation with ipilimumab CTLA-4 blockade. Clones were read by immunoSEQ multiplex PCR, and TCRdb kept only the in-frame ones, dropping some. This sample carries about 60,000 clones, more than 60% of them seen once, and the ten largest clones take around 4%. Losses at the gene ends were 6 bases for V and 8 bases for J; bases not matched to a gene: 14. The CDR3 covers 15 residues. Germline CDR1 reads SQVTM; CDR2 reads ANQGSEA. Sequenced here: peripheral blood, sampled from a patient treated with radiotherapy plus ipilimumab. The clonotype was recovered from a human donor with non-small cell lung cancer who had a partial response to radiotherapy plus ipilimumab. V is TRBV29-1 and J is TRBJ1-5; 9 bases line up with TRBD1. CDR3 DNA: TGCAGCGTAGCGACGCGGACAGGGGTTCAGGAGCCCCAGCATTTT. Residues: CSVATRTGVQEPQHF.